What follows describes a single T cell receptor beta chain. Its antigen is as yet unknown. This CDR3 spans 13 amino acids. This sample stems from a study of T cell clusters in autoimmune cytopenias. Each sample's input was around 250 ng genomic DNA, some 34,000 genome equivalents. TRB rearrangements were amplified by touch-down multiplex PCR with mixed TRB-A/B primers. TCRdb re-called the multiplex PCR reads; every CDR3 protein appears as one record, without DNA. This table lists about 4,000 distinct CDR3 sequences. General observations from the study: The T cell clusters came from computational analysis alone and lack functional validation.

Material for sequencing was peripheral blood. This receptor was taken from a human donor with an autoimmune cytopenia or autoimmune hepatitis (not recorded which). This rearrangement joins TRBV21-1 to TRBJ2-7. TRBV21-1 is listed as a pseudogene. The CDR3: CASSGRALYEQYF.